These 29 T cell receptor beta chains share one sample of origin, sequenced in a study of control samples from healthy donors and cancer patients. Some clones are missing from TCRdb's copy, which holds only in-frame ones; the method was immunoSEQ multiplex PCR. The data contain over 150,000 clones, over 95% of them singletons. What was sequenced was blood. Receptors originate from a woman aged 25-40 years in good health.

V is TRBV4-2 and J is TRBJ2-3, with D possibly being TRBD1 or TRBD2 (5 bases each). Trimming removed 4 bases at V and 5 bases at J, with 16 bases between. CDR3 length equals 15 residues. The germline CDR1 and CDR2 sequences are LGHNA and YNFKEQ. CDR3 protein: CASSLGGPAEDTQYF. The CDR3 DNA is TGTGCCAGCAGCCTTGGGGGACCCGCCGAAGATACGCAGTATTTT.

The V gene is TRBV27, the J gene TRBJ1-6; 9 bases are a match to TRBD1. V was pared by 3 bases and J by 7 bases, with 13 bases of the junction left unmatched. Germline CDR1 is MNHEY and CDR2 is SMNVEV (reference sequence). CDR3 length: 18 amino acids. In nucleotides, the CDR3 is TGTGCCAGCAGTTTGTTCCGGGACAGGGTTAGAATCAATTCACCCCTCCACTTT. It is translated as CASSLFRDRVRINSPLHF.

The genes are TRBV6-6 and TRBJ2-3; D remains unclear. The ends were cut back, 9 bases at V and 2 bases at J, with 9 bases in the middle. The CDR3 has 12 residues. Germline assignment: CDR1 MNHNY and CDR2 SVGAGI (reference sequence). The CDR3 DNA is TGTGCCAGTTCGGATCACACAGATACGCAGTATTTT. This encodes CASSDHTDTQYF.

CDR3 DNA sequence: TGTGCCATCAGTGAGAGAAGCCTCGGGGGCAATGAGCAGTTCTTC. Protein sequence: CAISERSLGGNEQFF. J is TRBJ2-1 and V is TRBV10-3, with D possibly TRBD2 on 6 matching bases. This CDR3 is 15 amino acids long. Per the germline V gene, CDR1 is ENHRY and CDR2 is SYGVKD. Between the trimmed V and J ends, which lost 2 bases and 6 bases, there was a span of 14 bases.

V gene TRBV6-6 combines with J gene TRBJ1-1; unclear D gene. The germline V gene encodes CDR1 MNHNY and CDR2 SVGAGI (reference sequence). The germline V and J ends were trimmed by 6 bases and 0 bases, with 8 bases remaining between them. The CDR3 loop spans 13 amino acids. The CDR3 coding sequence is TGTGCCAGCAGCCCCCTGATGAACACTGAAGCTTTCTTT. Protein: CASSPLMNTEAFF.

V and J are TRBV25-1 and TRBJ1-6; 9 bases map to TRBD1. The CDR3 consists of 17 residues. The V and J ends lost 2 bases and 7 bases, in that order; junction bases with no gene match: 9. Germline V gene sequence: CDR1 MGHDK, CDR2 SYGVNS. DNA for the CDR3: TGTGCCAGCAGTGAAGGGGACAGGGTTTTCGGGAATTCACCCCTCCACTTT. Amino acids: CASSEGDRVFGNSPLHF.

This clone was picked up one time. Other DNA sequences in the sample encode the same CDR3. The V call is TRBV4-1, the J call TRBJ1-2; no firm D call. This CDR3 region has 14 residues. The V and J ends lost 0 bases and 2 bases respectively, with 7 bases between them. Per the germline V gene, CDR1 is MGHRA and CDR2 is YSYEKL. CDR3 in DNA: TGCGCCAGCAGCCAAGACTTAGGGAACTATGGCTACACCTTC. The encoded protein is CASSQDLGNYGYTF.

The chain links TRBV7-8 to TRBJ2-7, with 10 bases fitting TRBD2. Germline CDR1 reads SGHVS; CDR2 reads FQNEAQ. The CDR3 contains 15 residues. The V and J ends lost 0 bases and 6 bases, in that order; junction bases with no gene match: 5. The CDR3 DNA reads as TGTGCCAGCAGCTTAGCTTCCAGCGGGAGGGGCGAGCAGTACTTC. This sequence encodes CASSLASSGRGEQYF.

This clone was seen only once. The J gene is TRBJ1-5, the V gene TRBV19, with 7 positions matching TRBD1. Germline V CDR1 and CDR2: LNHDA, SQIVND (reference sequence). The junction had 12 bases not matched to a gene; V was cut back by 6 bases and J by 7 bases. This CDR3 has 15 residues. CDR3 in DNA: TGTGCCAGTAGCCCAGGGGGGGCGCAAGTGCAGCCCCAGCATTTT. It translates to CASSPGGAQVQPQHF.

CDR3 nucleotide sequence: TGCGCCAGCAGCTTGGCCGTTAATTCACCCCTCCACTTT. Residues: CASSLAVNSPLHF. This chain uses TRBV5-1 with TRBJ1-6; the D is unclear. The germline V and J ends were trimmed by 0 bases and 6 bases, with 4 bases remaining between them. Germline-derived CDR1 and CDR2 are SGHRS and YFSETQ. The CDR3 extends over 13 amino acids. Using reference TRBV5-1 and TRBJ1-6 for the parts outside the CDR3, the full variable domain is KAGVTQTPRYLIKTRGQQVTLSCSPISGHRSVSWYQQTPGQGLQFLFEYFSETQRNKGNFPGRFSGRQFSNSRSEMNVSTLELGDSALYLCASSLAVNSPLHFGNGTRLTVT.

This clone was seen just once. V gene TRBV6-2 or TRBV6-3 combines with J gene TRBJ2-1; TRBD2 aligns across 8 bases. Germline V gives CDR1 MNHEY, CDR2 SVGEGT. CDR3 length: 16 residues. V lost 6 bases, J lost 8 bases, and 15 bases stayed unmatched. The CDR3 DNA reads as TGTGCCAGCAGCCCTTGGCGGGGGGCCTCCCGCGATGAGCAGTTCTTC. This encodes CASSPWRGASRDEQFF.

The chain links TRBV6-5 to TRBJ1-4; D gene unclear. V lost 9 bases and J 5 bases, leaving 13 bases between the germline ends. The CDR3 length is 13 residues. Germline V gives CDR1 MNHEY, CDR2 SVGAGI. CDR3 region: CASSPWRNEKLFF. Written as DNA, the CDR3 is TGTGCCAGTTCTCCCTGGCGGAATGAAAAACTGTTTTTT.

V gene TRBV28 combines with J gene TRBJ1-2; weak D call: TRBD1 (5 bases). Trimming took 2 bases from V and 4 from J, leaving 11 bases between them. This CDR3 has 14 amino acids. Germline V gene data show CDR1 as MDHEN and CDR2 as SYDVKM. This CDR3 reads CASSLPPGIYGYTF. The DNA for the CDR3 is TGTGCCAGCAGTTTACCGCCAGGGATCTATGGCTACACCTTC.

V gene TRBV15 combines with J gene TRBJ1-4; possibly TRBD1 for D (5 bases). The CDR3 loop spans 13 amino acids. V dropped 8 bases and J dropped 7 bases, with 14 bases sitting between them. Germline CDR1 reads LNHNV; CDR2 reads YYDKDF (reference sequence). The CDR3 loop reads CATRRQGGEKLFF. In DNA, the CDR3 is TGTGCCACCCGACGTCAGGGTGGTGAAAAACTGTTTTTT.

This chain uses TRBV6-6 with TRBJ1-2, with no clear D. The CDR3 totals 15 residues. The germline CDR1 and CDR2 sequences are MNHNY and SVGAGI (reference sequence). V lost 0 bases, J lost 4 bases, and 12 bases lay in between. The CDR3, as DNA: TGTGCCAGCAGTTACTCGACGAGCCCCCTCTATGGCTACACCTTC. It encodes CASSYSTSPLYGYTF.

The DNA for the CDR3 is TGTGCCAGCAGCTTAGACAGGTTCACCGGGGAGCTGTTTTTT. Translated: CASSLDRFTGELFF. J is TRBJ2-2 and V is TRBV7-2; D is perhaps TRBD1 (5 bases). The CDR3 has 14 residues. Germline V gives CDR1 SGHTA, CDR2 FQGNSA. Trimming pared 1 base from V and 4 bases from J, leaving 7 bases between.

This clone has only one observation. The rearrangement links TRBV6-5 to TRBJ1-6, with a tentative D call TRBD1 (5 bases). V lost 10 bases and J 10 bases, leaving 20 bases between the germline ends. Per germline, CDR1 MNHEY and CDR2 SVGAGI. This CDR3 has 14 residues. CDR3 protein: CATSGLGKISPLHF. In DNA, the CDR3 is TGTGCCACCTCGGGACTGGGGAAAATATCACCCCTCCACTTT.

The rearrangement links TRBV10-1 to TRBJ1-4; maybe TRBD1 (5 bases). Germline CDR1 reads WNHNN; CDR2 reads SYGVQD (reference sequence). Trimming took off 2 bases at V and 3 bases at J, with 19 bases between the two ends. CDR3 length: 18 residues. This CDR3 reads CASSEPGHSGFANEKLFF. CDR3 sequence (DNA): TGCGCCAGCAGTGAGCCCGGACACTCAGGGTTCGCTAATGAAAAACTGTTTTTT.

The chain couples TRBV2 to TRBJ1-5; 8 nucleotides align to TRBD1. V gave up 6 bases and J gave up 6 bases; unmatched junction bases: 7. CDR1 is SNHLY, CDR2 FYNNEI, per germline. The CDR3 consists of 14 residues. This CDR3 is CASSADRVSQPQHF. The DNA of the CDR3 is TGTGCCAGCAGCGCGGACAGGGTGAGTCAGCCCCAGCATTTT. The entire variable domain, with the rest obtained from reference TRBV2 and TRBJ1-5, is as follows: EPEVTQTPSHQVTQMGQEVILRCVPISNHLYFYWYRQILGQKVEFLVSFYNNEISEKSEIFDDQFSVERPDGSNFTLKIRSTKLEDSAMYFCASSADRVSQPQHFGDGTRLSIL.

This chain connects TRBV11-3 to TRBJ2-2; possibly TRBD2 for D (6 bases). This CDR3 spans 15 amino acids. Germline V gene sequence: CDR1 SGHNT, CDR2 YENEEA. The V end was cut by 6 bases, the J end by 2 bases, with 13 bases between. The CDR3 reads CASRPHGGNTGELFF. The CDR3 DNA reads as TGTGCCAGCAGACCCCACGGGGGAAACACCGGGGAGCTGTTTTTT. The full variable domain, in which reference TRBV11-3 and TRBJ2-2 provide the parts outside the CDR3, is EAGVVQSPRYKIIEKKQPVAFWCNPISGHNTLYWYLQNLGQGPELLIRYENEEAVDDSQLPKDRFSAERLKGVDSTLKIQPAELGDSAVYLCASRPHGGNTGELFFGEGSRLTVL.

This chain links TRBV3-1 (or the pseudogene TRBV3-2) with TRBJ1-1; 8 nucleotides align to TRBD1. Germline V gene data show CDR1 as LGHDT and CDR2 as YNNKEL (reference sequence). The CDR3 is 13 amino acids. With V trimmed by 5 bases and J by 4 bases, 3 bases remained unmatched. CDR3 sequence: CASSDRGGTEAFF. In DNA form, the CDR3 reads TGTGCCAGCAGCGACAGGGGAGGCACTGAAGCTTTCTTT.

V and J are TRBV27 and TRBJ1-4, with D unclear. The CDR3 length is 18 residues. CDR1 is MNHEY, CDR2 SMNVEV, per germline (reference sequence). With 4 bases removed from V and 0 bases from J, the gap between germline ends came to 18 bases. The CDR3 reads CASSSTAPWFATNEKLFF. CDR3 coding DNA: TGTGCCAGCAGTTCCACGGCCCCTTGGTTTGCAACTAATGAAAAACTGTTTTTT.

The chain employs TRBV7-6 and TRBJ2-3; D possibly corresponds to TRBD2 (6 bases). Germline CDR1 is SGHVS and CDR2 is FNYEAQ. This CDR3 is built from 13 residues. V shed 0 bases and J shed 5 bases, with 6 bases lying between them. CDR3 loop: CASSLAGGDTQYF. CDR3 DNA sequence: TGTGCCAGCAGCTTAGCGGGGGGAGATACGCAGTATTTT.

V usage is TRBV27 and J usage is TRBJ2-7; 7 nucleotides line up with TRBD1. The CDR3 consists of 14 residues. V was clipped by 0 bases and J by 5 bases; unmatched bases: 4. Germline values: CDR1 MNHEY, CDR2 SMNVEV (reference sequence). The CDR3, as DNA: TGTGCCAGCAGTTTATCGAGACAGGGTGACGAGCAGTACTTC. Amino acids: CASSLSRQGDEQYF.

The CDR3 loop reads CASSPRTSSSTDTQYF. In DNA form, the CDR3 reads TGTGCCAGCAGTCCTCGGACTAGCAGTAGCACAGATACGCAGTATTTT. This rearrangement joins TRBV27 to TRBJ2-3, with TRBD2 matching over 8 bases. Per germline, CDR1 MNHEY and CDR2 SMNVEV (reference sequence). Losses at the gene ends were 5 bases for V and 0 bases for J; bases not matched to a gene: 7. The CDR3 has 16 amino acids.

The V call is TRBV2, the J call TRBJ2-7; 7 positions match TRBD1. Per germline, CDR1 SNHLY and CDR2 FYNNEI. V lost 6 bases, J lost 0 bases, and 11 bases stayed unmatched. The CDR3 loop spans 16 amino acids. CDR3 protein: CASRKRRDSSSYEQYF. CDR3 nucleotide sequence: TGTGCCAGCAGGAAACGCCGGGACAGTAGCTCCTACGAGCAGTACTTC. Based on the CDR3 plus reference TRBV2 and TRBJ2-7, the full variable domain is EPEVTQTPSHQVTQMGQEVILRCVPISNHLYFYWYRQILGQKVEFLVSFYNNEISEKSEIFDDQFSVERPDGSNFTLKIRSTKLEDSAMYFCASRKRRDSSSYEQYFGPGTRLTVT.

The chain couples TRBV28 to TRBJ1-1; D remains ambiguous. V lost 7 bases to trimming and J lost 2 bases, with 11 bases between them. Germline V gene sequence: CDR1 MDHEN, CDR2 SYDVKM. This CDR3 comprises 13 residues. The CDR3 is CASKEGHNTEAFF. The DNA of the CDR3 is TGTGCCAGCAAGGAGGGTCATAACACTGAAGCTTTCTTT. Filled out from reference TRBV28 and TRBJ1-1, the complete variable domain reads DVKVTQSSRYLVKRTGEKVFLECVQDMDHENMFWYRQDPGLGLRLIYFSYDVKMKEKGDIPEGYSVSREKKERFSLILESASTNQTSMYLCASKEGHNTEAFFGQGTRLTVV.

This clone was seen a single time. The chain uses TRBV2 and TRBJ2-7, with 9 bases lining up with TRBD1. The V and J ends lost 11 bases and 2 bases, in that order; junction bases with no gene match: 10. The CDR3 extends over 14 amino acids. The V gene's germline CDR1 is SNHLY and CDR2 FYNNEI. The CDR3 is CAGRRDRATYEQYF. The CDR3 DNA reads as TGTGCCGGTAGGAGGGACAGGGCCACCTACGAGCAGTACTTC.

This chain joins TRBV7-9 and TRBJ1-1, with a tentative D call TRBD1 (6 bases). From germline, CDR1 is SEHNR and CDR2 FQNEAQ (reference sequence). The CDR3 has 13 amino acids. V was trimmed by 3 bases and J by 10 bases, leaving 15 bases between them. The chain's CDR3 is CASSFGQTLLAFF. For the CDR3, the DNA is TGTGCCAGCAGCTTTGGACAGACCCTGCTAGCTTTCTTT.